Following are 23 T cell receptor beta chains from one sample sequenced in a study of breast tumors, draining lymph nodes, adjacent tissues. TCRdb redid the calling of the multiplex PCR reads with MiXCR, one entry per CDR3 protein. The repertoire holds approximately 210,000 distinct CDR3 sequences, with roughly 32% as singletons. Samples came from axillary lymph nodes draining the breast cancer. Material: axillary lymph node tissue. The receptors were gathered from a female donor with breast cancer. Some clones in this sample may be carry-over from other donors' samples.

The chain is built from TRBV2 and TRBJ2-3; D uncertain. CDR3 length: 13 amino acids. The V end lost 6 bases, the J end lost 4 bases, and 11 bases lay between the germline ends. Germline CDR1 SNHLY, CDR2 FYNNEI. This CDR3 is CASSQRLSDTQYF. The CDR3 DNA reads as TGTGCCAGCAGCCAACGACTGTCAGATACGCAGTATTTT.

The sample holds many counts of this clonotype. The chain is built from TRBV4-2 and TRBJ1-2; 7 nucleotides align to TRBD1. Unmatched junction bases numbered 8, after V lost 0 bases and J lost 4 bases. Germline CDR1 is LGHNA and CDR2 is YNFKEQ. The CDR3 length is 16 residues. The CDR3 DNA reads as TGTGCCAGCAGCCAAGAAGCAGGACAGGACCTCTATGGCTACACCTTC. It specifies CASSQEAGQDLYGYTF.

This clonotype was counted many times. CDR3 nucleotide sequence: TGTGCCAGCAGTAAACCGGGACTAGCGGGAGAAAGGCAAGAGACCCAGTACTTC. Translating it yields CASSKPGLAGERQETQYF. The chain couples TRBV6-2 or TRBV6-3 to TRBJ2-5, with 14 positions matching TRBD2. Losses at the gene ends were 5 bases for V and 2 bases for J; bases not matched to a gene: 10. The CDR3 totals 18 residues. The germline V gene encodes CDR1 MNHEY and CDR2 SVGEGT.

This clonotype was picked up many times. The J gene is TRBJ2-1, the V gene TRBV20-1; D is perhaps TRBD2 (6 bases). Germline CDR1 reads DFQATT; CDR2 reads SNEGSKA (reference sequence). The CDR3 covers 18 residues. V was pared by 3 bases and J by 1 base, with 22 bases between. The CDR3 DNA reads TGCAGTGCTAGGGGGCGGCGGGAATCCCTTATTTCCTACAATGAGCAGTTCTTC. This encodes CSARGRRESLISYNEQFF.

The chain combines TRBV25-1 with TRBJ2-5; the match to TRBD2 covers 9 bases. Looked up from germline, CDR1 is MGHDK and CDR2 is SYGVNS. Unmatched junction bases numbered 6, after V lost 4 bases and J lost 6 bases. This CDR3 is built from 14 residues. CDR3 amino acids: CASSAILAGKTQYF. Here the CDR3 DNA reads TGTGCCAGCAGTGCTATTCTAGCGGGGAAGACCCAGTACTTC.

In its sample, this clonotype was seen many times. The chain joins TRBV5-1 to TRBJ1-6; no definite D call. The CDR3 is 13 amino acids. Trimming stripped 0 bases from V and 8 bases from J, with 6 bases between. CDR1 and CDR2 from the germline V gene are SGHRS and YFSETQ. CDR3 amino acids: CASSLDSYSPLHF. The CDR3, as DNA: TGCGCCAGCAGCTTGGACAGTTATTCACCCCTCCACTTT.

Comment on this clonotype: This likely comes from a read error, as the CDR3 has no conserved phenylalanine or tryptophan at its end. The CDR3 sequence: CASSYPKVIQPQHL. The DNA for the CDR3 is TGTGCCAGCAGTTATCCCAAGGTCATTCAGCCCCAGCATCTT. V gene TRBV6-2 or TRBV6-3 combines with J gene TRBJ1-5, with D unclear. CDR3 length: 14 amino acids. Trimming took 3 bases from V and 6 from J, leaving 12 bases between them. Germline V gene lookup returns CDR1 MNHEY and CDR2 SVGEGT.

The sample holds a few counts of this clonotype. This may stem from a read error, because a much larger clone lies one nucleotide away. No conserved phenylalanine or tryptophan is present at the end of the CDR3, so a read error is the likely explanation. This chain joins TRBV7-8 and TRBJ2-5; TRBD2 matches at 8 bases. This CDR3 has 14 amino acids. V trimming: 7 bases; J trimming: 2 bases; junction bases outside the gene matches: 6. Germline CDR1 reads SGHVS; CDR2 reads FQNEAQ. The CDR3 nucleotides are TGTGCCAGCACCCCCGGGACTAGACAAGAGACCCAGTACCTC. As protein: CASTPGTRQETQYL.

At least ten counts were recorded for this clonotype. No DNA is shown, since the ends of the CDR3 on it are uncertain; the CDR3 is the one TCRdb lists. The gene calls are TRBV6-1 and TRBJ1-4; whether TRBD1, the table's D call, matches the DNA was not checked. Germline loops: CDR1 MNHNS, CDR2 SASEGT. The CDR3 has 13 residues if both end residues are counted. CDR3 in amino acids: CASTEGGSLFLFF.

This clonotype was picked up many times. The CDR3 nucleotides read TGTGCCACCAGCAGGGCGGGACGGACGAGGGGTGGAAACACCATATATTTT. Protein sequence: CATSRAGRTRGGNTIYF. The chain uses TRBV15 and TRBJ1-3, with a weak D call TRBD1 (5 bases). CDR3 length equals 17 residues. The germline V gene has CDR1 LNHNV and CDR2 YYDKDF (reference sequence). V was shortened by 3 bases and J by 3 bases, with 18 bases between the two germline ends.

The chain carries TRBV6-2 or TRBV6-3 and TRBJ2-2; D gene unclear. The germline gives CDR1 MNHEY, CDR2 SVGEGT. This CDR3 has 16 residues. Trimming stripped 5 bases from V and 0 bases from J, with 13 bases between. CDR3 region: CASSHAAGPNTGELFF. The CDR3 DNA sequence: TGTGCCAGCAGTCACGCGGCAGGCCCGAACACCGGGGAGCTGTTTTTT.

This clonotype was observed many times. DNA of the CDR3: TGCAGTGCCCTCGCCTCGGGGGCGGGCAATCAGCCCCAGCATTTT. This translates into CSALASGAGNQPQHF. This rearrangement joins TRBV20-1 to TRBJ1-5; possible D gene TRBD1, 6 bases. The CDR3 is 15 amino acids. V was clipped by 6 bases and J by 2 bases, with 17 bases between them. Germline values: CDR1 DFQATT, CDR2 SNEGSKA (reference sequence).

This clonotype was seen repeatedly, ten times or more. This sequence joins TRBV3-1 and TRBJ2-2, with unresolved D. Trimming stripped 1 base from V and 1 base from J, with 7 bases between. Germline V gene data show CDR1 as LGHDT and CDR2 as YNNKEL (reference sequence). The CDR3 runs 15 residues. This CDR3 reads CASSQGLLNTGELFF. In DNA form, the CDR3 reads TGTGCCAGCAGCCAAGGACTCTTGAACACCGGGGAGCTGTTTTTT.

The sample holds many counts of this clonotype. This CDR3 is CASSILGGETQYF. The CDR3 nucleotides read TGTGCCAGTAGTATACTGGGAGGAGAGACCCAGTACTTC. This chain links TRBV19 with TRBJ2-5; perhaps TRBD2 as D (6 bases). V lost 2 bases, J lost 4 bases, and 8 bases lay in between. Germline assignment: CDR1 LNHDA and CDR2 SQIVND (reference sequence). The CDR3 loop spans 13 amino acids.

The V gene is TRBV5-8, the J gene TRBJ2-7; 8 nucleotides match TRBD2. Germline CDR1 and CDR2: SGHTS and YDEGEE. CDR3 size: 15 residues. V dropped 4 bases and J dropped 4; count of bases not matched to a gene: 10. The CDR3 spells CASSRDTSGSYEQYF. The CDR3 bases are TGTGCCAGCAGCCGAGATACAAGCGGGAGTTACGAGCAGTACTTC.

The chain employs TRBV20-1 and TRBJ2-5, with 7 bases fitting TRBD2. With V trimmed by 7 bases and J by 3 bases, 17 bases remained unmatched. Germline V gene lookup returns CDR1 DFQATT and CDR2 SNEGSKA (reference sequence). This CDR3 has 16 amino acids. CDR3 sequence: CSVRGGGVSPKETQYF. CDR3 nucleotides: TGCAGTGTTCGTGGGGGGGGAGTTTCCCCTAAAGAGACCCAGTACTTC.

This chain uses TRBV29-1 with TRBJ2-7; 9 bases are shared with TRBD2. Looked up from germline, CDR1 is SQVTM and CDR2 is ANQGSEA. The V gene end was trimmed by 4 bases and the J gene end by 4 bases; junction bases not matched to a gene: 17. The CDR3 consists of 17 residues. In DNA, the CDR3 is TGCAGCGTTGCGGCTAGCGGGAAATTCAACGGGGGGTACGAGCAGTACTTC. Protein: CSVAASGKFNGGYEQYF.

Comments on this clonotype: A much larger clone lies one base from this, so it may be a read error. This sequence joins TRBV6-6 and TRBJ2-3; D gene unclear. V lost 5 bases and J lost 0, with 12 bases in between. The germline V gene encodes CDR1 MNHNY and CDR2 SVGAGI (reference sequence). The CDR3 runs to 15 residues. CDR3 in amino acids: CASSPFMSSTDTQYF. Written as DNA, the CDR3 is TGTGCCAGCAGTCCATTCATGTCTAGCACAGATACGCAGTATTTT.

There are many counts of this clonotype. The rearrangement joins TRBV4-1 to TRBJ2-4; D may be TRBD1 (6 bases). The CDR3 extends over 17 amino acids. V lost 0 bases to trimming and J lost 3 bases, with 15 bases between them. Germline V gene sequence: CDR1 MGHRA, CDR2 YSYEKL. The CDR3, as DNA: TGCGCCAGCAGCCAAGATCTAGGGGGAATAGACAAAAACATTCAGTACTTC. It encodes CASSQDLGGIDKNIQYF.

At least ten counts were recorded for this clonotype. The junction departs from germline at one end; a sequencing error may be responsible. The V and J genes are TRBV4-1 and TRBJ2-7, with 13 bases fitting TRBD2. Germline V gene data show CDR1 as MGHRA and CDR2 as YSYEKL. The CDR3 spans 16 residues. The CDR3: CASSKEGTSGAYEQCF. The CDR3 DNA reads TGCGCCAGCAGCAAAGAAGGGACTAGCGGGGCCTACGAGCAGTGCTTC.

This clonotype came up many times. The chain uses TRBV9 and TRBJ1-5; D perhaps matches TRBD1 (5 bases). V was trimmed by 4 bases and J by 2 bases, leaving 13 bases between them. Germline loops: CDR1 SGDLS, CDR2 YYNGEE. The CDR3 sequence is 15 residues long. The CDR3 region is CASSLGEGGNQPQHF. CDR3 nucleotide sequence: TGTGCCAGCAGCCTAGGGGAAGGTGGCAATCAGCCCCAGCATTTT.

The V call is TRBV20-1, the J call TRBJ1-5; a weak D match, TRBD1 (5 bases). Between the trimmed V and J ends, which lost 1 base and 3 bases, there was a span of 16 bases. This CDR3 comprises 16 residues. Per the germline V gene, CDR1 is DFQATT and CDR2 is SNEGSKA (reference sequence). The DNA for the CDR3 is TGCAGTGCTAGAGGAGGAAGCGGGGGTTCCAATCAGCCCCAGCATTTT. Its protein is CSARGGSGGSNQPQHF.

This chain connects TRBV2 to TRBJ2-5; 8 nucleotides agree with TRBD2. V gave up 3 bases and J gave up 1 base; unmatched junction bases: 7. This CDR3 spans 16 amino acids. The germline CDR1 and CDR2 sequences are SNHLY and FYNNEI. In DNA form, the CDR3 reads TGTGCCAGCAGTGATGGAATAGCGGGGCCCCAAGAGACCCAGTACTTC. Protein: CASSDGIAGPQETQYF.